This entry lists 26 T cell receptor beta chains sequenced from one sample in a study of T cell responses to AZD1222 COVID-19 vaccine. Assay: immunoSEQ multiplex PCR; the TCRdb copy retains only in-frame clones and omits some. Of about 110,000 clones listed, about nine tenths were seen once; the top ten hold 3.1%. This specimen consisted of peripheral blood, obtained on day 0 of MenACWY control vaccination. All receptors derive from an adult in good health.

V is TRBV5-1 and J is TRBJ2-7; 14 bases agree with TRBD2. This CDR3 contains 18 residues. The germline V gene has CDR1 SGHRS and CDR2 YFSETQ. Unmatched junction bases numbered 6, after V lost 0 bases and J lost 1 base. The CDR3 region has the DNA TGCGCCAGCAGCTTGGGACTAGCGGGGGGGCTCGGATCCTACGAGCAGTACTTC. This codes for CASSLGLAGGLGSYEQYF.

A single count supports this clone. The chain uses TRBV28 and TRBJ1-5; TRBD1 matches 10 bases. There are 19 residues in the CDR3. The V gene's germline CDR1 is MDHEN and CDR2 SYDVKM. The J segment lost 0 bases and the V segment lost 0 bases, leaving 8 bases of the junction unmatched. The CDR3 sequence: CASSLWFGRTGGSNQPQHF. In DNA, the CDR3 is TGTGCCAGCAGTTTATGGTTCGGTAGGACAGGGGGTAGCAATCAGCCCCAGCATTTT.

The CDR3 region is CASSFELNTEAFF. The CDR3 DNA reads as TGTGCCAGCAGCTTTGAGCTGAACACTGAAGCTTTCTTT. The chain has TRBV5-4 and TRBJ1-1; D gene unclear. The CDR3 sequence is 13 residues long. The V gene's germline CDR1 is SGHNT and CDR2 YYREEE (reference sequence). Trimming left V 2 bases short and J 0 bases short, with 5 bases between.

The rearrangement links TRBV21-1 to TRBJ2-5; the listed D gene, TRBD1, was not tested against the DNA. TRBV21-1 is a listed pseudogene. This CDR3 has 15 residues. DNA for the CDR3: TGTGCCAGCAGCCGGGCAGGGGGCCATAGGGAGACCCAGTACTTC. It translates to CASSRAGGHRETQYF.

The chain recombines TRBV24-1 with TRBJ2-5, with D possibly being TRBD2 (6 bases). V was pared by 7 bases and J by 5 bases, with 13 bases between. The CDR3 covers 13 residues. Germline lookup yields CDR1 KGHDR and CDR2 SFDVKD. CDR3 sequence: CATSLEGFETQYF. The CDR3 coding sequence is TGTGCCACCAGCCTGGAGGGCTTCGAGACCCAGTACTTC.

The table lists this clone with a few counts. This chain links TRBV2 with TRBJ2-5, with 12 positions matching TRBD2. This CDR3 region has 14 residues. In germline, CDR1 is SNHLY, CDR2 FYNNEI. The V segment lost 8 bases and the J segment 13 bases; nucleotides outside the gene matches: 14. This CDR3 reads CASAGTSGPPRWYF. CDR3 in DNA: TGTGCCAGCGCTGGGACTAGCGGGCCACCAAGGTGGTACTTC.

In DNA, the CDR3 is TGTGCCAGCATAACCCCGCGGGGGGTAGGGCAGTTCTTC. It yields the protein CASITPRGVGQFF. The chain recombines TRBV28 with TRBJ2-1; TRBD2 matches at 8 bases. CDR1 and CDR2 (germline): MDHEN, SYDVKM. This CDR3 comprises 13 residues. Germline trimming cut 7 bases from V and 12 bases from J; bases unmatched to any gene: 11.

V and J are TRBV6-1 and TRBJ1-1; 9 positions agree with TRBD1. J was trimmed by 10 bases and V by 6 bases; bases with no gene match: 12. The CDR3 sequence is 14 residues long. Germline V lookup: CDR1 MNHNS, CDR2 SASEGT. CDR3 sequence: CASSSGTGRRRAFF. Here the CDR3 DNA reads TGTGCCAGCAGCTCGGGGACAGGGAGGAGGAGAGCTTTCTTT.

The rearrangement links TRBV29-1 to TRBJ1-2; maybe TRBD1 (5 bases). V lost 2 bases to trimming and J lost 11 bases, with 27 bases between them. This CDR3 contains 16 residues. Germline CDR1 SQVTM, CDR2 ANQGSEA. The CDR3 is CSVEFGGDAVAAGYTF. The CDR3 DNA sequence: TGCAGCGTTGAATTTGGGGGAGACGCAGTGGCGGCTGGTTACACCTTC.

This rearrangement joins TRBV4-3 to TRBJ2-2; TRBD2 is a possible D gene (6 bases). The V gene lost 4 bases and the J gene lost 6 bases, with 21 bases spanning the gap. In germline, CDR1 is LGHNA, CDR2 YSLEER. The CDR3 is made up of 17 amino acids. This CDR3 reads CASSPPRGEVGAGELFF. CDR3 bases: TGCGCCAGCAGCCCACCACGTGGGGAGGTGGGTGCCGGGGAGCTGTTTTTT.

This sequence joins TRBV10-3 and TRBJ1-2, with D unclear. Germline-derived CDR1 and CDR2 are ENHRY and SYGVKD. Trimming left V 5 bases short and J 8 bases short, with 15 bases between. The CDR3 spans 13 residues. CDR3 residues: CAISTDPEVGYTF. The CDR3 coding sequence is TGTGCCATCAGTACGGACCCGGAGGTGGGCTACACCTTC.

The chain has TRBV11-2 and TRBJ2-2; D is uncertain. Germline V lookup: CDR1 SGHAT, CDR2 FQNNGV. The ends were cut back, 4 bases at V and 6 bases at J, with 9 bases in the middle. This CDR3 spans 13 amino acids. The CDR3 region has the DNA TGTGCCAGCAGCTCCTCTCTTCCCGGGGAGCTGTTTTTT. This sequence encodes CASSSSLPGELFF.

This clone was recorded a few times. In DNA form, the CDR3 reads TGTGCCAGCAGTTACTCGAAGGAGCAGCCCCAGCATTTT. This gives the protein CASSYSKEQPQHF. This chain links TRBV6-5 with TRBJ1-5; D unresolved. The germline V and J ends were trimmed by 0 bases and 7 bases, with 7 bases remaining between them. Germline CDR1 is MNHEY and CDR2 is SVGAGI. The length of the CDR3 is 13 residues.

The chain is built from TRBV6-2 or TRBV6-3 and TRBJ2-7, with 7 bases fitting TRBD1. Unmatched junction bases numbered 3, after V lost 0 bases and J lost 4 bases. CDR1 is MNHEY, CDR2 SVGEGT, per germline. This CDR3 has 14 amino acids. The CDR3 region is CASSYSNRGYEQYF. CDR3 nucleotide sequence: TGTGCCAGCAGTTACTCGAACAGGGGTTACGAGCAGTACTTC.

This chain connects TRBV10-2 to TRBJ1-4; 7 bases agree with TRBD1. After removal of 6 bases from V and 5 bases from J, the junction contained 3 bases not matched to a gene. The CDR3 contains 13 residues. Germline V gene sequence: CDR1 WSHSY, CDR2 SAAADI. The CDR3 reads CASSLQGNEKLFF. The CDR3 DNA reads TGCGCCAGCAGCCTACAGGGGAATGAAAAACTGTTTTTT.

This chain joins TRBV18 and TRBJ1-2; 7 bases line up with TRBD1. Germline V CDR1 and CDR2: KGHSH, LQKENI. The CDR3 is 15 amino acids. V trimming: 2 bases; J trimming: 3 bases; junction bases outside the gene matches: 6. CDR3 amino acids: CASSPARQGDYGYTF. CDR3 coding DNA: TGTGCCAGCTCACCAGCCCGACAGGGCGACTATGGCTACACCTTC.

The J gene is TRBJ1-5, the V gene TRBV29-1; tentatively, D is TRBD1 (6 bases). This CDR3 has 12 amino acids. CDR1 SQVTM and CDR2 ANQGSEA come from the germline V gene. The V end lost 4 bases, the J end lost 6 bases, and 10 bases lay between the germline ends. This chain's CDR3 is CSVGDTPQPQHF. The CDR3 nucleotides read TGCAGCGTTGGGGACACCCCTCAGCCCCAGCATTTT.

V usage is TRBV5-4 and J usage is TRBJ2-4; 8 bases agree with TRBD2. This CDR3 comprises 15 residues. With V trimmed by 4 bases and J by 8 bases, 11 bases remained unmatched. Germline values: CDR1 SGHNT, CDR2 YYREEE (reference sequence). CDR3 in DNA: TGTGCCAGCAGCCCCGGGAGGGACGGGGGATACATTCAGTACTTC. Its translation is CASSPGRDGGYIQYF. The full variable domain, completed using reference TRBV5-4 and TRBJ2-4, is ETGVTQSPTHLIKTRGQQVTLRCSSQSGHNTVSWYQQALGQGPQFIFQYYREEENGRGNFPPRFSGLQFPNYSSELNVNALELDDSALYLCASSPGRDGGYIQYFGAGTRLSVL.

The chain combines TRBV5-1 with TRBJ2-1; D is perhaps TRBD1 (5 bases). CDR1 and CDR2 (germline): SGHRS, YFSETQ. Trimming took off 3 bases at V and 1 base at J, with 11 bases between the two ends. This CDR3 region has 15 residues. CDR3 region: CASSSDKGSYNEQFF. For the CDR3, the DNA is TGCGCCAGCAGCTCGGACAAGGGATCCTACAATGAGCAGTTCTTC.

In DNA form, the CDR3 reads TGTGCCAGCAGTTACCGGGGACAGGGGATGTGGTATGGCTACACCTTC. Its translation is CASSYRGQGMWYGYTF. This rearrangement joins TRBV6-5 to TRBJ1-2, with 10 bases lining up with TRBD1. The CDR3 is made up of 16 amino acids. The ends lost 2 bases at V and 5 bases at J; junction bases unmatched: 8. Per germline, CDR1 MNHEY and CDR2 SVGAGI.

This chain connects TRBV28 to TRBJ1-4; tentatively, D is TRBD1 (5 bases). This CDR3 region has 15 residues. V gave up 5 bases and J gave up 4 bases, with 14 bases separating them. Germline V CDR1 and CDR2: MDHEN, SYDVKM. CDR3 region: CASSRARGGNEKLFF. DNA of the CDR3: TGTGCCAGCAGTCGAGCTCGGGGGGGTAATGAAAAACTGTTTTTT.

This chain uses TRBV24-1 with TRBJ2-1; a possible D gene is TRBD1 (5 bases). V shed 4 bases and J shed 5 bases, with 11 bases lying between them. The CDR3 has 14 amino acids. Germline-derived CDR1 and CDR2 are KGHDR and SFDVKD. The CDR3 DNA is TGTGCCACCAGTGAAACAGGCCGGGACAATGAGCAGTTCTTC. It codes for CATSETGRDNEQFF.

CDR3 loop: CASSGRQGALYTEAFF. The CDR3 DNA sequence: TGTGCCAGCAGCGGCCGACAGGGGGCGCTTTATACTGAAGCTTTCTTT. This chain uses TRBV21-1 with TRBJ1-1; TRBD1 is the table's D call and was not checked against the DNA. TRBV21-1 counts as a pseudogene. This CDR3 is 16 amino acids long.

The chain carries TRBV28 and TRBJ1-2, with a possible D match to TRBD1 (5 bases). Germline V gives CDR1 MDHEN, CDR2 SYDVKM. This CDR3 spans 13 amino acids. V lost 6 bases and J lost 7, with 15 bases in between. CDR3 amino acids: CASSKHPGRGYTF. Here the CDR3 DNA reads TGTGCCAGCAGCAAACATCCGGGACGTGGCTACACCTTC.

In the case of this clone: Mismatch with germline at one junction end may stem from a read error. The gene calls are TRBV2 and TRBJ1-4, with D unclear. This CDR3 is built from 15 residues. Germline CDR1 and CDR2: SNHLY and FYNNEI. CDR3 loop: CASREGNGPNEKLFF. CDR3 nucleotides: TGTGCCAGCAGAGAAGGGAACGGACCTAATGAAAAACTGTTTTTT.

The chain links TRBV5-6 to TRBJ2-2; 8 nucleotides agree with TRBD1. The CDR3 covers 15 residues. Germline values: CDR1 SGHDT, CDR2 YYEEEE. Trimming cost V 1 base and J 3 bases; bases outside gene matches: 2. The CDR3 DNA reads as TGTGCCAGCAGCTTGATGGACAGGGACACCGGGGAGCTGTTTTTT. This codes for CASSLMDRDTGELFF.